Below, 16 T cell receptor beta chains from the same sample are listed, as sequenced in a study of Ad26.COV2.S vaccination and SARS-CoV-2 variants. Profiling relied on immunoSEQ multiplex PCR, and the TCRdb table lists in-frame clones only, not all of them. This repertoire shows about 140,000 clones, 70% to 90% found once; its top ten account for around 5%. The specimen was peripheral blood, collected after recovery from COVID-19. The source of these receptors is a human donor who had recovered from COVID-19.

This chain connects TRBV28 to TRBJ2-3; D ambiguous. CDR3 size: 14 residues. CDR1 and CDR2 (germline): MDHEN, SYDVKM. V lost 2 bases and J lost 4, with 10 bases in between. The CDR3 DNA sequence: TGTGCCAGCAGTTTAAGGGTGCGGTCAGATACGCAGTATTTT. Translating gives CASSLRVRSDTQYF.

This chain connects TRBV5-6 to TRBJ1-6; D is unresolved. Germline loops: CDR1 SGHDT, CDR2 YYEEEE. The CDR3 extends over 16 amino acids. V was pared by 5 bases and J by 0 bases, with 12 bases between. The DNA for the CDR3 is TGTGCCAGCAGTCCCGACGGAAGCTCCTATAATTCACCCCTCCACTTT. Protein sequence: CASSPDGSSYNSPLHF.

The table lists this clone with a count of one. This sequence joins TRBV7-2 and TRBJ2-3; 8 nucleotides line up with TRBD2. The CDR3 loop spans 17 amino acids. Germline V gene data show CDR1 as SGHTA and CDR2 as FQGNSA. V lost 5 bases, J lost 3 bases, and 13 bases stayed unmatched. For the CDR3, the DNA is TGTGCCAGCAGCCCATACCTTAGCGGGGCGGCGACAGATACGCAGTATTTT. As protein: CASSPYLSGAATDTQYF.

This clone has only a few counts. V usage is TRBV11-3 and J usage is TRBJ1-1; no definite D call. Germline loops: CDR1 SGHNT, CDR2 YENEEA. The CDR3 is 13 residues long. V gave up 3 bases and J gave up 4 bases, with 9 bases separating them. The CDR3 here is CASSFGLGTEAFF. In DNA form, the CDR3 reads TGTGCCAGCAGCTTCGGGTTGGGCACTGAAGCTTTCTTT.

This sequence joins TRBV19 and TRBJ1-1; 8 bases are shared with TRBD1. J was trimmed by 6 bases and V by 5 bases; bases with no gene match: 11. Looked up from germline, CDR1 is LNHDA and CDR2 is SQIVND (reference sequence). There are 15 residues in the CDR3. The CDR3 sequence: CASSPWTGLIAEAFF. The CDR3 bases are TGTGCCAGTAGTCCCTGGACAGGGTTAATCGCTGAAGCTTTCTTT. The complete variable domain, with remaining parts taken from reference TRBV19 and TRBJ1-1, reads DGGITQSPKYLFRKEGQNVTLSCEQNLNHDAMYWYRQDPGQGLRLIYYSQIVNDFQKGDIAEGYSVSREKKESFPLTVTSAQKNPTAFYLCASSPWTGLIAEAFFGQGTRLTVV.

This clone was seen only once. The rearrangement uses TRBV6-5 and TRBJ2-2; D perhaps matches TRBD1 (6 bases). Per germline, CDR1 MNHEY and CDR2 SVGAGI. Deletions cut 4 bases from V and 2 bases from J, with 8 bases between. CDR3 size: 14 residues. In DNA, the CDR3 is TGTGCCAGCAGTTTACAGGGCAACACCGGGGAGCTGTTTTTT. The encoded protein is CASSLQGNTGELFF.

Written as DNA, the CDR3 is TGTGCCACCAGCACCTATGACGGGGCCCATATGAACACTGAAGCTTTCTTT. Its protein product is CATSTYDGAHMNTEAFF. The V gene is TRBV15, the J gene TRBJ1-1; a possible D gene is TRBD1 (5 bases). V lost 4 bases, J lost 0 bases, and 18 bases lay in between. The CDR3 length is 17 residues. In germline, CDR1 is LNHNV, CDR2 YYDKDF (reference sequence).

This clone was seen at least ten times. CDR3 DNA sequence: TGTGCCAGCAGTGCCACTTTGACGGGGGTAGGGACCGGGGAGCTGTTTTTT. Protein: CASSATLTGVGTGELFF. V and J are TRBV25-1 and TRBJ2-2; a weak D match, TRBD2 (6 bases). The germline V gene has CDR1 MGHDK and CDR2 SYGVNS. The CDR3 loop spans 17 amino acids. Trimming stripped 4 bases from V and 5 bases from J, with 20 bases between. Using reference TRBV25-1 and TRBJ2-2 for the parts outside the CDR3, the full variable domain is EADIYQTPRYLVIGTGKKITLECSQTMGHDKMYWYQQDPGMELHLIHYSYGVNSTEKGDLSSESTVSRIRTEHFPLTLESARPSHTSQYLCASSATLTGVGTGELFFGEGSRLTVL.

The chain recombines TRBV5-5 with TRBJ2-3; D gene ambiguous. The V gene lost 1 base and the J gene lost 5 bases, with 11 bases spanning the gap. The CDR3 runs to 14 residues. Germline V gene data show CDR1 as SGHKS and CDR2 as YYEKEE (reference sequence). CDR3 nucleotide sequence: TGTGCCAGCAGCTTGTGGACCACAGAAGATACGCAGTATTTT. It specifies CASSLWTTEDTQYF.

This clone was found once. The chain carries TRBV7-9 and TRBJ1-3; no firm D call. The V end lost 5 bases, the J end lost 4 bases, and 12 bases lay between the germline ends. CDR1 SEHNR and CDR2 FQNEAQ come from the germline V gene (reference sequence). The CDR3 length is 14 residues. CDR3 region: CASSPPSWGNTIYF. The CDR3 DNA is TGTGCCAGCAGCCCCCCCAGTTGGGGAAACACCATATATTTT.

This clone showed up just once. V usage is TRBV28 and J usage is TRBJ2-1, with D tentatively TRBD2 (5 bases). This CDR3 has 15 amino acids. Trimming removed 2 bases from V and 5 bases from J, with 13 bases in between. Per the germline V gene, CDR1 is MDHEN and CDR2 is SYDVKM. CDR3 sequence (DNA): TGTGCCAGCAGTTTACCCGCGACGGGAAACAATGAGCAGTTCTTC. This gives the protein CASSLPATGNNEQFF.

CDR3 DNA sequence: TGCGCCAGCAGCCAAGCCCTCGGGGGACAGGGGGCCTCTGGAAACACCATATATTTT. Its translation is CASSQALGGQGASGNTIYF. The V call is TRBV4-3, the J call TRBJ1-3, with TRBD1 identical over 12 bases. The length of the CDR3 is 19 residues. Germline V CDR1 and CDR2: LGHNA, YSLEER. V gave up 1 base and J gave up 0 bases; unmatched junction bases: 7.

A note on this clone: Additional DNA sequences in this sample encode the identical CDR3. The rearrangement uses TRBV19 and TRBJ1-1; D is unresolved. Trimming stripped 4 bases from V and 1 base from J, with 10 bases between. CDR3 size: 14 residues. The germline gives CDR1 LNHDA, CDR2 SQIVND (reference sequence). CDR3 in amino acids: CASSRTTANTEAFF. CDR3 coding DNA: TGTGCCAGTAGTAGAACGACGGCGAACACTGAAGCTTTCTTT.

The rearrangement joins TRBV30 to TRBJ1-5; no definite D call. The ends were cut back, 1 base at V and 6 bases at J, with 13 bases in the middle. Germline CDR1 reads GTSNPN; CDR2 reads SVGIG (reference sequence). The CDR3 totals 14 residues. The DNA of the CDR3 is TGTGCCTGGAGTGCCGTAAGTGGGTTTCAGCCCCAGCATTTT. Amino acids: CAWSAVSGFQPQHF.

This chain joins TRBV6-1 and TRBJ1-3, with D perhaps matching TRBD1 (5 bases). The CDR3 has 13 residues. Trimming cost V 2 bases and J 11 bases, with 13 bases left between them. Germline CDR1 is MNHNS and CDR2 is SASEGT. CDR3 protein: CASSEKWGLAIYF. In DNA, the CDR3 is TGTGCCAGCAGTGAAAAGTGGGGCTTGGCCATATATTTT.

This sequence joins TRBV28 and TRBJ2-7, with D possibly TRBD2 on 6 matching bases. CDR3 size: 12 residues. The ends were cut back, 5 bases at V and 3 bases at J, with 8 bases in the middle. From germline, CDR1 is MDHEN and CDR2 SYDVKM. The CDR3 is CASSPDYYEQYF. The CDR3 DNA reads TGTGCCAGCAGTCCGGACTACTACGAGCAGTACTTC.